This TCR beta chain was profiled in a study of T cell responses to AZD1222 COVID-19 vaccine. This CDR3 is 17 amino acids long. The V and J ends lost 4 bases and 0 bases, in that order; junction bases with no gene match: 10. Germline CDR1 and CDR2: SGHRS and YFSETQ. The table came from immunoSEQ multiplex PCR; TCRdb's copy has only in-frame clones and leaves some out. The table shows under 150,000 clones, with more than 85% occurring only once. V usage is TRBV5-1 and J usage is TRBJ1-3, with TRBD1 matching 7 bases. This material consisted of peripheral blood, taken on day 0 of AZD1222 vaccination. The source is an adult in good health. The CDR3: CASSHIDRAYSGNTIYF. CDR3 nucleotides: TGCGCCAGCAGCCATATCGACAGGGCCTACTCTGGAAACACCATATATTTT.